This T cell receptor (beta chain) derives from a study of STAT5B mutations in CD4+ large granular lymphocyte leukemia. Across the study: The CDR3 'QG' motif was associated with a particular HLA allele among healthy donors.

Sequencing was performed with immunoSEQ multiplex PCR; in TCRdb, only in-frame clones are kept and a portion is missing. Seen here are around 38,000 clones, nearly 90% observed once, and the top ten hold less than 3.5%. Buffy coats from healthy blood donors served as controls. This receptor was taken from a human donor in good health. Material for sequencing was CD4+ T cells from blood buffy coats.

CDR3 in DNA: TGTGCCACCCGGGGGGCAGGGGCTCAGCCCCAGCATTTT. This translates into CATRGAGAQPQHF. The rearrangement links TRBV27 to TRBJ1-5; a weak D match, TRBD1 (6 bases). V lost 10 bases, J lost 6 bases, and 16 bases lay in between. The CDR3 extends over 13 amino acids. Per the germline V gene, CDR1 is MNHEY and CDR2 is SMNVEV (reference sequence).